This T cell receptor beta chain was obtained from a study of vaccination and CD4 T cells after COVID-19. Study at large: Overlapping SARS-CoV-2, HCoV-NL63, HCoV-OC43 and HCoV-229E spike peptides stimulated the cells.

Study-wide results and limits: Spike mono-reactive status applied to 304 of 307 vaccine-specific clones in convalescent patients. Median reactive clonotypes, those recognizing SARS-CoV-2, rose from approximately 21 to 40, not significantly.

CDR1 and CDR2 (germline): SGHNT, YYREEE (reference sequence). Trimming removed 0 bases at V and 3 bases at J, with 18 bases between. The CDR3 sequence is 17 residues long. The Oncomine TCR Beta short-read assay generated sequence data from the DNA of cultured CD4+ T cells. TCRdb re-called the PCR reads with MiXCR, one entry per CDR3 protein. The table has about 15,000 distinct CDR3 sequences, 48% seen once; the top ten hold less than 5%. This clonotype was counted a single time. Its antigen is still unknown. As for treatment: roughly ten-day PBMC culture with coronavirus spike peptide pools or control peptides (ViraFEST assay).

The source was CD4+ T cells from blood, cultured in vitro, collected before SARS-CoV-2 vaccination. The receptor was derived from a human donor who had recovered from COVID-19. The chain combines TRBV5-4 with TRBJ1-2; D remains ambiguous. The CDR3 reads CASSLDLGFSDDYGYTF. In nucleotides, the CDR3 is TGTGCCAGCAGCTTGGATTTAGGGTTCTCGGACGACTATGGCTACACCTTC.